This is a list of T cell receptor beta chains from one sample in a study of T cells in Graves' hyperthyroidism and ophthalmopathy. TCRdb ran MiXCR on the multiplex PCR reads and lists one entry per CDR3 protein. The repertoire holds fewer than 850,000 distinct CDR3 sequences, roughly a sixth seen once, with roughly a sixth in the top ten. Material for sequencing was blood. These receptors were obtained from a man between 45 and 60 years old with Graves' hyperthyroidism. Both conserved end residues are trimmed from each CDR3. Size is stated for part of the rows, as once, few or many counts, or as a class when the clone is expanded.

len: 12; j_gene: TRBJ1-1; abundance: many; v_gene: TRBV28; CDR3aa: ASSSAGFDTEAF
len: 14; j_gene: TRBJ2-3; abundance: NA; v_gene: TRBV7-9; CDR3aa: ASSPKQGDSTDTQY
len: 12; j_gene: TRBJ1-1; abundance: many; v_gene: TRBV28; CDR3aa: ASSSRRQAPEAF
len: 13; j_gene: TRBJ2-2; abundance: NA; v_gene: TRBV20-1; CDR3aa: SARPVAEGAGELF
len: 15; j_gene: TRBJ2-1; abundance: NA; v_gene: TRBV5-8; CDR3aa: ASSLSTGGKVTNEQF
len: 13; j_gene: TRBJ2-5; abundance: NA; v_gene: TRBV28; CDR3aa: ASSDPGQTQETQY
len: 14; j_gene: TRBJ2-1; abundance: NA; v_gene: TRBV6-1; CDR3aa: ASSAISGPSYNEQF
len: 14; j_gene: TRBJ2-5; abundance: NA; v_gene: TRBV24-1; CDR3aa: ATSDTSAGGVETQY
len: 13; j_gene: TRBJ2-5; abundance: few; v_gene: TRBV28; CDR3aa: ASSWVAGAQETQY
len: 14; j_gene: TRBJ2-1; abundance: few; v_gene: TRBV30; CDR3aa: AWNLAGDYSYNEQF
len: 13; j_gene: TRBJ1-6; abundance: many; v_gene: TRBV2; CDR3aa: ASKGESSYNSPLH
len: 17; j_gene: TRBJ2-1; abundance: NA; v_gene: TRBV5-5; CDR3aa: ASSKPGQGALKINNEQF
len: 13; j_gene: TRBJ1-1; abundance: NA; v_gene: TRBV20-1; CDR3aa: SALETSSMNTEAF
len: 11; j_gene: TRBJ1-6; abundance: NA; v_gene: TRBV6-2/TRBV6-3; CDR3aa: ASREQAESPLH
len: 10; j_gene: TRBJ1-1; abundance: many; v_gene: TRBV10-3; CDR3aa: AIWQGTTEAF
len: 11; j_gene: TRBJ2-7; abundance: NA; v_gene: TRBV10-2; CDR3aa: ASSRTGIHEQY
len: 13; j_gene: TRBJ1-1; abundance: NA; v_gene: TRBV27; CDR3aa: ASSPRDSLATEAF
len: 15; j_gene: TRBJ2-1; abundance: many; v_gene: TRBV7-3; CDR3aa: ASSLTGGGPRRNEQF
len: 18; j_gene: TRBJ2-2; abundance: few; v_gene: TRBV3-1; CDR3aa: ASSQSPLRTSGSFGGELF
len: 11; j_gene: TRBJ2-1; abundance: NA; v_gene: TRBV7-9; CDR3aa: ASSFPLENEQF
len: 17; j_gene: TRBJ2-6; abundance: few; v_gene: TRBV19; CDR3aa: ASSIDRGGKSSGANVLT
len: 13; j_gene: TRBJ2-6; abundance: many; v_gene: TRBV28; CDR3aa: ASSSPLIGANVLT
len: 9; j_gene: TRBJ1-1; abundance: many; v_gene: TRBV2; CDR3aa: ASSPNREAF
len: 15; j_gene: TRBJ2-6; abundance: many; v_gene: TRBV27; CDR3aa: ASRPPVQGSGANVLT
len: 12; j_gene: TRBJ2-3; abundance: many; v_gene: TRBV19; CDR3aa: ASRRAGVTDTQY
len: 13; j_gene: TRBJ1-4; abundance: NA; v_gene: TRBV6-1; CDR3aa: ASSEHWGVGEKLF
len: 12; j_gene: TRBJ2-7; abundance: many; v_gene: TRBV6-2/TRBV6-3; CDR3aa: ASIPGTGFYEQY
len: 13; j_gene: TRBJ2-7; abundance: many; v_gene: TRBV5-1; CDR3aa: ASSLISGRAYEQY
len: 11; j_gene: TRBJ1-5; abundance: many; v_gene: TRBV27; CDR3aa: ASSFNGGQPQH
len: 11; j_gene: TRBJ2-7; abundance: many; v_gene: TRBV10-1; CDR3aa: ASSGPVPGEQY
len: 14; j_gene: TRBJ2-2; abundance: few; v_gene: TRBV3-1; CDR3aa: ASSQGDRVGTGELF
len: 13; j_gene: TRBJ2-1; abundance: few; v_gene: TRBV27; CDR3aa: ASSLGLAGAMEQF
len: 11; j_gene: TRBJ2-1; abundance: many; v_gene: TRBV7-2; CDR3aa: ASSLGGRSPQF
len: 15; j_gene: TRBJ2-7; abundance: NA; v_gene: TRBV5-1; CDR3aa: ASSLGITSTSSYEQY
len: 12; j_gene: TRBJ1-5; abundance: NA; v_gene: TRBV6-2/TRBV6-3; CDR3aa: ASRRDASNQPQH
len: 12; j_gene: TRBJ2-5; abundance: many; v_gene: TRBV12-3/TRBV12-4; CDR3aa: ASTPRQGQETQY
len: 9; j_gene: TRBJ2-7; abundance: many; v_gene: TRBV11-2; CDR3aa: ASGQYYEQY
len: 12; j_gene: TRBJ2-1; abundance: NA; v_gene: TRBV10-3; CDR3aa: ASRTSGGDNEQF
len: 10; j_gene: TRBJ1-1; abundance: many; v_gene: TRBV11-2; CDR3aa: ASSLGSIEAF
len: 14; j_gene: TRBJ2-1; abundance: NA; v_gene: TRBV30; CDR3aa: AWIGTSGSMYNEQF
len: 18; j_gene: TRBJ2-3; abundance: NA; v_gene: TRBV4-1; CDR3aa: ASSYYFGLAGGPSTDTQY
len: 15; j_gene: TRBJ2-3; abundance: many; v_gene: TRBV7-8; CDR3aa: ASSLAGTSRSTDTQY
len: 15; j_gene: TRBJ2-5; abundance: many; v_gene: TRBV11-2; CDR3aa: ASSSGTSGRWGETQY
len: 13; j_gene: TRBJ2-1; abundance: NA; v_gene: TRBV19; CDR3aa: ASSISLDLPNEQF
len: 14; j_gene: TRBJ2-5; abundance: many; v_gene: TRBV2; CDR3aa: ASSEARREEWETQY
len: 11; j_gene: TRBJ2-7; abundance: many; v_gene: TRBV10-3; CDR3aa: AITPGGLHEQY
len: 15; j_gene: TRBJ2-3; abundance: few; v_gene: TRBV7-2; CDR3aa: ASSFPQLAGITDTQD
len: 15; j_gene: TRBJ2-1; abundance: few; v_gene: TRBV18; CDR3aa: ASSPSRTSGEYNEQF
len: 12; j_gene: TRBJ2-1; abundance: NA; v_gene: TRBV30; CDR3aa: ALGLSANYNEQF
len: 12; j_gene: TRBJ2-5; abundance: NA; v_gene: TRBV25-1; CDR3aa: ASSVAGPIETQY
len: 10; j_gene: TRBJ2-5; abundance: NA; v_gene: TRBV29-1; CDR3aa: SLREGAETQY
len: 12; j_gene: TRBJ2-5; abundance: many; v_gene: TRBV2; CDR3aa: ASSERTSTETQY
len: 12; j_gene: TRBJ2-3; abundance: few; v_gene: TRBV28; CDR3aa: ASSGVTGTDTQY